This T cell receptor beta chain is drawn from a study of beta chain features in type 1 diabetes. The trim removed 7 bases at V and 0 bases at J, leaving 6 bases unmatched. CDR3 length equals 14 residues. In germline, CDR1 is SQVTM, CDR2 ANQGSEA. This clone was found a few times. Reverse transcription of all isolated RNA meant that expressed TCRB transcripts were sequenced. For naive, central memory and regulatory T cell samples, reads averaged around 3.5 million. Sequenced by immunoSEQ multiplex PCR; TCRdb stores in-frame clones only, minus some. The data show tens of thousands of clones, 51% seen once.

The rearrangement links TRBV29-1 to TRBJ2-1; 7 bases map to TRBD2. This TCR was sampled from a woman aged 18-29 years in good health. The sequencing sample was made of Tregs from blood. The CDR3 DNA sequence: TGCAGCGCCGAGCGGGGCAGCTCCTACAATGAGCAGTTCTTC. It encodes CSAERGSSYNEQFF.